Listed here are 13 T cell receptor beta chains from one sample, sequenced in a study of T cells after posttransplantation cyclophosphamide. A marrow graft followed busulfan-fludarabine conditioning, with cyclophosphamide on days +3 and +4. Repertoires were generated with immunoSEQ multiplex PCR, while TCRdb's copy carries only in-frame clones and drops some. The repertoire has just over 6,500 clones, over 65% of them found once; the top ten carry 20% to 25%. The input for sequencing was PBMCs, taken after allogeneic stem cell transplant with posttransplant cyclophosphamide. These receptor sequences come from a female patient aged 45-65 years who received an allogeneic stem cell transplant from a related donor, was CMV-positive, and had no GVHD. Among the T cells, some may be from the graft donor.

The table lists this clone with a few counts. V gene TRBV11-1 combines with J gene TRBJ2-7; 10 nucleotides agree with TRBD2. The junction had 7 bases not matched to a gene; V was cut back by 5 bases and J by 6 bases. The germline gives CDR1 SGHAT, CDR2 FQDESV (reference sequence). The CDR3 is 14 residues long. Written as DNA, the CDR3 is TGTGCCAGCAGCCAGCTAGCGGGAGACTTCGAGCAGTACTTC. This gives the protein CASSQLAGDFEQYF.

This chain uses TRBV7-9 with TRBJ2-1; TRBD2 agrees at 11 bases. The CDR3 is 16 residues long. Germline V gene data show CDR1 as SEHNR and CDR2 as FQNEAQ (reference sequence). The V segment lost 6 bases and the J segment 2 bases; nucleotides outside the gene matches: 6. The DNA of the CDR3 is TGTGCCAGCAGATATAAGACTAGCGGGGCCTACAATGAGCAGTTCTTC. Its translation: CASRYKTSGAYNEQFF.

V usage is TRBV5-8 and J usage is TRBJ2-1, with 9 bases aligning to TRBD2. In germline, CDR1 is SGHTS, CDR2 YDEGEE. The CDR3 has 17 residues. V trimming: 4 bases; J trimming: 8 bases; junction bases outside the gene matches: 16. The CDR3 is CASSRVAGAGRGDEQFF. The CDR3 DNA follows: TGTGCCAGCAGCCGAGTAGCGGGAGCGGGGCGTGGGGATGAGCAGTTCTTC.

The chain has TRBV6-5 and TRBJ2-4, with D possibly matching TRBD1 (6 bases). The CDR3 consists of 14 residues. V lost 7 bases, J lost 8 bases, and 18 bases lay in between. Per germline, CDR1 MNHEY and CDR2 SVGAGI. The CDR3 reads CASNNMGAIYIQYF. CDR3 in DNA: TGTGCCAGCAACAACATGGGGGCCATTTACATTCAGTACTTC.

V gene TRBV7-9 combines with J gene TRBJ2-7; tentatively, D is TRBD1 (5 bases). This CDR3 comprises 13 residues. Trimming took 4 bases from V and 2 from J, leaving 9 bases between them. The germline gives CDR1 SEHNR, CDR2 FQNEAQ (reference sequence). The CDR3 DNA sequence: TGTGCCAGCAGCTCGACAGCTACCTACGAGCAGTACTTC. Translation gives CASSSTATYEQYF.

This chain joins TRBV7-9 and TRBJ2-7; TRBD1 might be the D (6 bases). This CDR3 region has 15 residues. The germline V gene has CDR1 SEHNR and CDR2 FQNEAQ (reference sequence). Trimming cost V 5 bases and J 4 bases, with 18 bases left between them. Written as DNA, the CDR3 is TGTGCCAGCAGCGCCGGACAGATCGTCGTGTACGAGCAGTACTTC. It yields the protein CASSAGQIVVYEQYF.

The CDR3, as DNA: TGTGCCAGCAGCTTGCGGGACAGGGTGGACGAGCAGTACTTC. Its translation: CASSLRDRVDEQYF. The chain carries TRBV5-4 and TRBJ2-7, with 9 bases that match TRBD1. The CDR3 has 14 amino acids. Germline V gene data show CDR1 as SGHNT and CDR2 as YYREEE (reference sequence). J was trimmed by 5 bases and V by 1 base; bases with no gene match: 4.

This chain uses TRBV7-6 with TRBJ1-1; D remains ambiguous. The CDR3 runs to 13 residues. Germline CDR1 and CDR2: SGHVS and FNYEAQ. V lost 5 bases to trimming and J lost 0 bases, with 7 bases between them. CDR3 in amino acids: CASSPLMNTEAFF. In nucleotides, the CDR3 is TGTGCCAGCAGCCCCTTAATGAACACTGAAGCTTTCTTT.

V usage is TRBV19 and J usage is TRBJ1-6; no definite D call. CDR3 length: 14 amino acids. Germline V lookup: CDR1 LNHDA, CDR2 SQIVND (reference sequence). V lost 3 bases and J lost 9, with 12 bases in between. CDR3 sequence reads: CASSMGEWASPLHF. Here the CDR3 DNA reads TGTGCCAGTAGTATGGGTGAGTGGGCTTCACCCCTCCACTTT.

The chain employs TRBV5-1 and TRBJ1-1; a weak D match, TRBD1 (5 bases). Germline V gene data show CDR1 as SGHRS and CDR2 as YFSETQ. The CDR3 is 15 amino acids. Trimming took off 4 bases at V and 8 bases at J, with 21 bases between the two ends. The CDR3 nucleotides are TGCGCCAGCAGCCCCAACCGTAGGGGAATTTCAGAAGCTTTCTTT. Its translation is CASSPNRRGISEAFF.

This clone was seen a single time. The rearrangement joins TRBV10-3 to TRBJ2-3; 11 positions agree with TRBD2. Germline CDR1 is ENHRY and CDR2 is SYGVKD. The V segment lost 7 bases and the J segment 3 bases; nucleotides outside the gene matches: 6. The length of the CDR3 is 15 residues. CDR3 sequence: CAIMGASGRTDTQYF. CDR3 coding DNA: TGTGCCATCATGGGGGCTAGCGGGAGGACAGATACGCAGTATTTT.

The chain uses TRBV6-1 and TRBJ2-5, with 9 nucleotides matching TRBD1. This CDR3 contains 14 residues. The junction had 5 bases not matched to a gene; V was cut back by 0 bases and J by 9 bases. Germline CDR1 reads MNHNS; CDR2 reads SASEGT. CDR3 DNA sequence: TGTGCCAGCAGTGAAGCCGGAACAGGGGGCCCCCAGTACTTC. Its translation is CASSEAGTGGPQYF.

This chain connects TRBV6-6 to TRBJ2-2; 7 bases match TRBD1. V dropped 10 bases and J dropped 1; count of bases not matched to a gene: 6. The CDR3 has 14 residues. Germline CDR1 MNHNY, CDR2 SVGAGI (reference sequence). The CDR3 loop reads CATRQGGNTGELFF. DNA of the CDR3: TGTGCCACCCGACAGGGCGGGAACACCGGGGAGCTGTTTTTT.